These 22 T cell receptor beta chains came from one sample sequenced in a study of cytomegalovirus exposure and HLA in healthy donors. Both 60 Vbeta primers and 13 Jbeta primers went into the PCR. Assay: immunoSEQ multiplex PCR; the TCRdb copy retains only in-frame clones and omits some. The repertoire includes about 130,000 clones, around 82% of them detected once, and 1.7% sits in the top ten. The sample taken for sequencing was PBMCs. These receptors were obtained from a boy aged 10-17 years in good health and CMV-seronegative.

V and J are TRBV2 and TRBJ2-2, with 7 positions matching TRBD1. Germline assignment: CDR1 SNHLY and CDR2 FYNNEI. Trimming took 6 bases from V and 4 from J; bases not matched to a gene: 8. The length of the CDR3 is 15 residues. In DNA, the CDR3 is TGTGCCAGCAGCAACGACAGGGTTACCACCGGGGAGCTGTTTTTT. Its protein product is CASSNDRVTTGELFF. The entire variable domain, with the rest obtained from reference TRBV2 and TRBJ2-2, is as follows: EPEVTQTPSHQVTQMGQEVILRCVPISNHLYFYWYRQILGQKVEFLVSFYNNEISEKSEIFDDQFSVERPDGSNFTLKIRSTKLEDSAMYFCASSNDRVTTGELFFGEGSRLTVL.

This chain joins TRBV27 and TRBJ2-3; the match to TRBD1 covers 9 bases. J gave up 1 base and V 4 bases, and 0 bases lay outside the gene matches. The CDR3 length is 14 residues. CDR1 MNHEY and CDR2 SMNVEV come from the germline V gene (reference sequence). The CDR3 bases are TGTGCCAGCAGTTGGACAGGGGGCACAGATACGCAGTATTTT. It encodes CASSWTGGTDTQYF.

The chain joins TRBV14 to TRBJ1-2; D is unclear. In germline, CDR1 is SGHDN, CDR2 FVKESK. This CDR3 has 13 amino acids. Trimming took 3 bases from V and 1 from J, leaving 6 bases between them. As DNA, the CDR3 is TGTGCCAGCAGCCACGACTTTAACTATGGCTACACCTTC. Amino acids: CASSHDFNYGYTF.

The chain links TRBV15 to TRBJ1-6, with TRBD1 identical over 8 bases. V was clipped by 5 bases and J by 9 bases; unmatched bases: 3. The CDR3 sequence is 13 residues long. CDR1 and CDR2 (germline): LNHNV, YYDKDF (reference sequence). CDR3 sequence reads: CATSRDRSSPLHF. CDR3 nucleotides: TGTGCCACCAGCCGGGACAGGTCTTCACCCCTCCACTTT.

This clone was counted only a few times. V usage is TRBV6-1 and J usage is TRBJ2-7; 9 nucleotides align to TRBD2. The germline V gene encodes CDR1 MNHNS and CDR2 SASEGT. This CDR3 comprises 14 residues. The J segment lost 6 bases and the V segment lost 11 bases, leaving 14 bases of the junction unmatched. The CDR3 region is CAGKRGLASLEQYF. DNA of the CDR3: TGTGCCGGAAAACGGGGACTAGCTTCTCTCGAGCAGTACTTC.

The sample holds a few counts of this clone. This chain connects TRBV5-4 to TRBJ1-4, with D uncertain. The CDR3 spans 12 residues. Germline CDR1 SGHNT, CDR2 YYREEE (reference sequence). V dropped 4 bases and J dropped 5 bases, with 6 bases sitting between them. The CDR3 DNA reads TGTGCCAGCAGCCGTGCGAATGAAAAACTGTTTTTT. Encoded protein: CASSRANEKLFF.

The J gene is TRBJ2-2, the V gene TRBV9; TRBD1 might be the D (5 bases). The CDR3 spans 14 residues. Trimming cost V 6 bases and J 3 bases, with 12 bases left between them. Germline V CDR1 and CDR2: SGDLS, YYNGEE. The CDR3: CASTRLGDTGELFF. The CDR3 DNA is TGTGCCAGCACTCGATTAGGGGACACCGGGGAGCTGTTTTTT.

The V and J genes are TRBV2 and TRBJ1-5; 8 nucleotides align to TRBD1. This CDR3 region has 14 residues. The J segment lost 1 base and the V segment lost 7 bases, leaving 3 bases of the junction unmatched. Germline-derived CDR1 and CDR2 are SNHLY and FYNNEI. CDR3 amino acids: CASTDRVSNQPQHF. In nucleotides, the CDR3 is TGTGCCAGCACGGACAGGGTAAGCAATCAGCCCCAGCATTTT.

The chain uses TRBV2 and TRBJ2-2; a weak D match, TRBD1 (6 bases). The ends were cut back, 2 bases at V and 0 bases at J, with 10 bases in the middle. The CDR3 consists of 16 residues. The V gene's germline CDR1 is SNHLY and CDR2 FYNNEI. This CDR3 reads CASSERGTANTGELFF. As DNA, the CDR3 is TGTGCCAGCAGTGAAAGGGGGACGGCGAACACCGGGGAGCTGTTTTTT.

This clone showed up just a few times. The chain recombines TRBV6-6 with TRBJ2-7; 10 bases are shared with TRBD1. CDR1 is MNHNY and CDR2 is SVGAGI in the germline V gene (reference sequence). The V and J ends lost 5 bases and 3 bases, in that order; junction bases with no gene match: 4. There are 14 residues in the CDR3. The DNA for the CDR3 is TGTGCCAGCAGTGCGGGACAGGGGTACTACGAGCAGTACTTC. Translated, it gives CASSAGQGYYEQYF.

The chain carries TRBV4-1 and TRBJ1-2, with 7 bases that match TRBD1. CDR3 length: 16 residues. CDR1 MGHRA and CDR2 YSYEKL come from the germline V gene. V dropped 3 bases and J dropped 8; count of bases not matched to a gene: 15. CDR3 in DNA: TGCGCCAGCAGCCAGACTGGGACAGCCCAGCTTGGGGGCTACACCTTC. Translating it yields CASSQTGTAQLGGYTF.

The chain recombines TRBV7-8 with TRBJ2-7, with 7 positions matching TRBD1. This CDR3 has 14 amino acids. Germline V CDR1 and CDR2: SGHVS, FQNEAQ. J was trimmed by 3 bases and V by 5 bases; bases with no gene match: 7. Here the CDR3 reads CASSHGRGSYEQYF. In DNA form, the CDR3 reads TGTGCCAGCAGCCATGGCAGGGGGAGCTACGAGCAGTACTTC.

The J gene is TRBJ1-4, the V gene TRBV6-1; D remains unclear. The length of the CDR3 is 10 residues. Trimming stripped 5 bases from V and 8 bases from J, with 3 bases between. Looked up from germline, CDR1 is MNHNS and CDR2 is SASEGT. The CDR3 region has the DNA TGTGCCAGCAGTCAGGAAAAACTGTTTTTT. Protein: CASSQEKLFF.

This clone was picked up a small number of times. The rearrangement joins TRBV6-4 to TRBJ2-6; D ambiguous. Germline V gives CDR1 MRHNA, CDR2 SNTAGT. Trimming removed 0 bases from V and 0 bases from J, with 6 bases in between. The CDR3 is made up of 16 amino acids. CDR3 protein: CASSDSTNSGANVLTF. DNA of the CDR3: TGTGCCAGCAGTGACTCGACAAACTCTGGGGCCAACGTCCTGACTTTC.

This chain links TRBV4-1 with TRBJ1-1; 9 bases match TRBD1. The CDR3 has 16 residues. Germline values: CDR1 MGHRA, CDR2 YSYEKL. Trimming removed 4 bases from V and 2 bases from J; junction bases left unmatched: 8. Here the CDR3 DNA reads TGCGCCAGCAGCCCACCGACGGACAGGGGCAACACTGAAGCTTTCTTT. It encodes CASSPPTDRGNTEAFF.

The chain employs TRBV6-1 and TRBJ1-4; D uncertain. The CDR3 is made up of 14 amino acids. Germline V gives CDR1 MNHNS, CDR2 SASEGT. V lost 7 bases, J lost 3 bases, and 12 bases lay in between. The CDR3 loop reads CASKKGGSNEKLFF. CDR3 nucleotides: TGTGCCAGCAAAAAGGGAGGGTCTAATGAAAAACTGTTTTTT.

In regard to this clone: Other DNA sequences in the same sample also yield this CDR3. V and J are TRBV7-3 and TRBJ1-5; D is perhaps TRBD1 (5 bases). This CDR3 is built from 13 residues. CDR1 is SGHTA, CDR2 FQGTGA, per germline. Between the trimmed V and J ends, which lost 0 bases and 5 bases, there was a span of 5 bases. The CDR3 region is CASSLTRDQPQHF. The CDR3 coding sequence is TGTGCCAGCAGCTTAACCAGGGATCAGCCCCAGCATTTT.

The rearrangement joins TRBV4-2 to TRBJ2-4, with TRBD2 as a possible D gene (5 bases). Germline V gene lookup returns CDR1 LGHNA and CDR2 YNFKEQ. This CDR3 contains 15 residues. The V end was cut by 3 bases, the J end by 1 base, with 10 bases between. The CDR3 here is CASSQTGMAKNIQYF. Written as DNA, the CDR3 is TGTGCCAGCAGCCAGACGGGGATGGCCAAAAACATTCAGTACTTC.

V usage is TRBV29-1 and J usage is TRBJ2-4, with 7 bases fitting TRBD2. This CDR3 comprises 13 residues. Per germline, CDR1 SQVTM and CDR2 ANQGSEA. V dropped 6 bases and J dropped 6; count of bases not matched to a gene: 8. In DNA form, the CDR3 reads TGCAGCGTGGGAGCGGGGCACGCAAACATTCAGTACTTC. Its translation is CSVGAGHANIQYF.

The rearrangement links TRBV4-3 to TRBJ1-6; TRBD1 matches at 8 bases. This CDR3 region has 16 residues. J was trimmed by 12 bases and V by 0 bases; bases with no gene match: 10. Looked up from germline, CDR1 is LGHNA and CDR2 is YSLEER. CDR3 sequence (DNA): TGCGCCAGCAGCCAAGAGGCCAGTACAGGGGGTATACCCCTCCACTTT. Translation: CASSQEASTGGIPLHF.

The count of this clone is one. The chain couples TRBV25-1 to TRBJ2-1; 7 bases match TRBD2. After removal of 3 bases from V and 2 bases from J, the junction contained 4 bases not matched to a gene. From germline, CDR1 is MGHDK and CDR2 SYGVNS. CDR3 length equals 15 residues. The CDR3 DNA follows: TGTGCCAGCAGTGAGAGCCGGGGGGCCTACAATGAGCAGTTCTTC. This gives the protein CASSESRGAYNEQFF. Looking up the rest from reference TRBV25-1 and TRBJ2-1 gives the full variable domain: EADIYQTPRYLVIGTGKKITLECSQTMGHDKMYWYQQDPGMELHLIHYSYGVNSTEKGDLSSESTVSRIRTEHFPLTLESARPSHTSQYLCASSESRGAYNEQFFGPGTRLTVL.

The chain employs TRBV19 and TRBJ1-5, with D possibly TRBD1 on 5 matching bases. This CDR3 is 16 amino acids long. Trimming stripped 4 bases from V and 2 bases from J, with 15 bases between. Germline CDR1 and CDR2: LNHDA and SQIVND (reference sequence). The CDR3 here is CASSRAGRGGNQPQHF. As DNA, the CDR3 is TGTGCCAGTAGTAGGGCGGGGCGGGGGGGCAATCAGCCCCAGCATTTT.